A selection of T cell receptor beta chains follows, all from one sample in a study of shared clonotypes between healthy human individuals. TCRdb's table, derived via immunoSEQ multiplex PCR, lists solely in-frame clones and lacks some. The sample has about 680,000 clones, around 74% seen once. Sequencing was carried out using memory CD4+ T cells sorted from blood. The receptors were sampled from a woman aged 25 to 39 in good health. The CDR3 runs from the conserved cysteine through the conserved F or W. A D gene is named only where the DNA matches it firmly. Clone size is shown for a subset of rows, as once, few, many or a class of expanded clone.

size	D	V	CDR3
NA	NA	TRBV30	CAWSVLGRAKNIQYF
NA	NA	TRBV18	CASSPKQGSSGEQYF
few	NA	TRBV28	CASSRQATNTEAFF
few	NA	TRBV9	CASSSQVQETQYF
NA	TRBD1	TRBV5-1	CASTEGQPTTEAFF
NA	NA	TRBV14	CASSQESEVYNYGYTF
NA	TRBD1	TRBV5-6	CASSLSDRGNQPQHF
NA	NA	TRBV30	CAWTGAVGSSPLHF
few	TRBD1	TRBV5-1	CASSTEQGAVYGYTF
NA	NA	TRBV4-1	CASSQDTLPSTDTQYF
NA	NA	TRBV27	CASSLIARYNEQFF
NA	TRBD2	TRBV19	CASSHVAGDYNEQFF
once	NA	TRBV11-2	CASTKGPLYEQYF
many	NA	TRBV5-1	CASSRAGGRGVTEAFF
once	NA	TRBV4-1	CASSPLGVPEAFF
NA	TRBD2	TRBV7-6	CASSSRLAGAYNEQFF
NA	TRBD2	TRBV7-9	CASSPVLAGGFSYNEQFF
few	NA	TRBV9	CASSVETGASYEQYF
NA	NA	TRBV9	CASSGRRGGYNEQFF
NA	TRBD2	TRBV28	CASTEGGRASTGELFF
NA	TRBD2	TRBV7-9	CASSSPERGTYEQYF
NA	TRBD2	TRBV28	CASSSGTSHTGELFF
NA	NA	TRBV20-1	CSAQGRETQYF
NA	TRBD1	TRBV29-1	CSVANRGQLTEAFF
NA	NA	TRBV25-1	CASSEYIGPETQYF
NA	NA	TRBV6-5	CASSYSNRALTEAFF
NA	TRBD2	TRBV11-2	CASSLSGLAGLGELFF
NA	TRBD1	TRBV4-2	CASSQEGQMNTEAFF
NA	TRBD2	TRBV28	CASRRLAGHWEQYF
NA	NA	TRBV28	CASSLSNYGYTF
NA	NA	TRBV18	CASSPGNEDEQYF
NA	TRBD1	TRBV19	CASSIDPLTGQKNTEAFF
NA	TRBD2	TRBV7-6	CASSLAPTDGRRSDTQYF
NA	TRBD2	TRBV27	CASWGTSGSYEQYF
NA	NA	TRBV4-2	CASSHLTEQYF
once	TRBD2	TRBV29-1	CSVGATSGSEETQYF
few	TRBD1	TRBV4-1	CASSLTGGGTTEAFF
NA	TRBD2	TRBV19	CASSGGSSGTSHEQFF
NA	NA	TRBV19	CASSVARLTGELFF
NA	NA	TRBV30	CAWGEGFDGSPIF
NA	NA	TRBV28	CASSLGSGLANTGELFF
NA	NA	TRBV7-8	CASSLVRPAPIEKLFF